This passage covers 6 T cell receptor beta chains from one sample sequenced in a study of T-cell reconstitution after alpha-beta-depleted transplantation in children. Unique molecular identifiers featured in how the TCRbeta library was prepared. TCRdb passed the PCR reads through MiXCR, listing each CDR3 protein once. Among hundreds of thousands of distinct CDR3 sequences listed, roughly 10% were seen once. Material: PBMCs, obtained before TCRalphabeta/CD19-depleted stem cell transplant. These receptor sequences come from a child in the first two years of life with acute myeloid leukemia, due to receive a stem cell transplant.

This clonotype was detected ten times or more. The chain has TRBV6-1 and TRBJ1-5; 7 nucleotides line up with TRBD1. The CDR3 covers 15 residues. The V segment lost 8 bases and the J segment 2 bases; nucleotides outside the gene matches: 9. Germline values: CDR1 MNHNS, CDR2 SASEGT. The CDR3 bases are TGTGCCAGCCGGATAGGGGGCGAAGGCAATCAGCCCCAGCATTTT. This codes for CASRIGGEGNQPQHF.

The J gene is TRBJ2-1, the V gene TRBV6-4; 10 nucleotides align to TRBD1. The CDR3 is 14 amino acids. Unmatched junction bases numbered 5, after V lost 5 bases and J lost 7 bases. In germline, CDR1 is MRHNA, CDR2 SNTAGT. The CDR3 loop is CASSMTGGWNEQFF. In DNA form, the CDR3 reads TGTGCCAGCAGTATGACAGGGGGCTGGAATGAGCAGTTCTTC.

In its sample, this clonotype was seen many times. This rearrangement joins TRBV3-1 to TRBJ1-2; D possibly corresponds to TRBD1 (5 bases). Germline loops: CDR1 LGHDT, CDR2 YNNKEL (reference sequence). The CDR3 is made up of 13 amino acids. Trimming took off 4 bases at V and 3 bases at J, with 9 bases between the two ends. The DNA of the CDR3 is TGTGCCAGCAGCCGGGACGGACACTATGGCTACACCTTC. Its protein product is CASSRDGHYGYTF.

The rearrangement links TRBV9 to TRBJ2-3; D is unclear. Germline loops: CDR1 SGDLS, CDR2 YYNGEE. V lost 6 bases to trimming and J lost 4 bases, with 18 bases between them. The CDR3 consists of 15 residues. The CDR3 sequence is CASNSGPHLADTQYF. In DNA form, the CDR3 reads TGTGCCAGCAACTCCGGTCCCCATCTGGCAGATACGCAGTATTTT.

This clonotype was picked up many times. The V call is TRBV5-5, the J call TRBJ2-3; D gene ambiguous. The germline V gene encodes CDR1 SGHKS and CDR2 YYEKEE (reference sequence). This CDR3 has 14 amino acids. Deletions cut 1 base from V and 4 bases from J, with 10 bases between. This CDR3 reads CASSLMGAADTQYF. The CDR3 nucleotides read TGTGCCAGCAGCTTGATGGGCGCCGCAGATACGCAGTATTTT.

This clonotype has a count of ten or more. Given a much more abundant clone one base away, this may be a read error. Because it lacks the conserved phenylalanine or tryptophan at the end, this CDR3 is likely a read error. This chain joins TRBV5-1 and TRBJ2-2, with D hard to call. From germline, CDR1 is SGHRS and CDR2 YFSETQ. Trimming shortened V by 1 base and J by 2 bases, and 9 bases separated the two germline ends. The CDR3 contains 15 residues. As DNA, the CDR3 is TGCGCCAGCAGCTTGAGTCTACCCAACACCGGGGAGCTGTTTTCT. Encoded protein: CASSLSLPNTGELFS.